These T cell receptor beta chains were read from a single sample in a study of cytomegalovirus exposure and HLA in healthy donors. Some clones are missing from TCRdb's copy, which holds only in-frame ones; the method was immunoSEQ multiplex PCR. The sample lists 150,000 to 200,000 clones; roughly 87% were seen once. The sample consisted of PBMCs. These receptors all stem from a girl under two years old in good health and CMV-seronegative. The CDR3 runs from the conserved cysteine through the conserved F or W. D genes are given only for firm matches. Size is stated for part of the rows, as once, few or many counts, or as a class when the clone is expanded.

NA TRBJ1-5 TRBV6-6 NA CASVRGGGNQPQHF TGTGCCAGCGTTCGGGGGGGAGGCAATCAGCCCCAGCATTTT
TRBD2 TRBJ2-2 TRBV5-1 NA CASHLAGPLGSGELFF TGCGCCAGCCACCTAGCGGGGCCGCTAGGGTCCGGGGAGCTGTTTTTT
TRBD2 TRBJ2-2 TRBV15 NA CATSRDRAGGTGELFF TGTGCCACCAGCAGAGATCGAGCGGGAGGCACCGGGGAGCTGTTTTTT
TRBD1 TRBJ1-1 TRBV27 NA CASSLKQGITEAFF TGTGCCAGCAGTTTAAAACAGGGGATAACTGAAGCTTTCTTT
TRBD1 TRBJ2-7 TRBV19 NA CASSARDRGYEQYF TGTGCCAGTAGTGCCAGGGACAGAGGCTACGAGCAGTACTTC
NA TRBJ1-5 TRBV6-5 NA CASRTENQPQHF TGTGCCAGCAGGACAGAGAATCAGCCCCAGCATTTT
TRBD1 TRBJ1-2 TRBV18 NA CASSPPGQGDYGYTF TGTGCCAGCTCACCGCCGGGACAGGGAGACTATGGCTACACCTTC
TRBD2 TRBJ2-2 TRBV9 NA CASSGWGGVGTGELFF TGTGCCAGCAGCGGATGGGGGGGAGTTGGCACCGGGGAGCTGTTTTTT
NA TRBJ2-7 TRBV6-1 once CASTLLYEQYF TGTGCCAGCACCCTTCTCTACGAGCAGTACTTC
TRBD1 TRBJ2-1 TRBV6-5 NA CASSYRDRGRIEQFF TGTGCCAGCAGTTACCGGGACAGGGGGCGCATTGAGCAGTTCTTC
TRBD1 TRBJ1-5 TRBV27 NA CASSLRPPRDRTWNQPQHF TGTGCCAGCAGTTTAAGGCCCCCCCGGGACAGGACTTGGAATCAGCCCCAGCATTTT
TRBD1 TRBJ2-7 TRBV29-1 NA CSVGQGGEQYF TGCAGCGTAGGACAGGGGGGGGAGCAGTACTTC
NA TRBJ1-5 TRBV6-5 NA CASSYSGLGNQPQHF TGTGCCAGCAGTTACTCGGGGCTCGGCAATCAGCCCCAGCATTTT
NA TRBJ1-4 TRBV7-9 NA CASSPQANEKLFF TGTGCCAGCAGCCCGCAGGCTAATGAAAAACTGTTTTTT
NA TRBJ1-2 TRBV13 NA CASSFRAGGYTF TGTGCCAGCAGCTTCAGGGCGGGGGGCTACACCTTC
TRBD1 TRBJ1-2 TRBV19 NA CASRRTGGSRGYTF TGTGCCAGTAGGAGGACAGGGGGATCCCGAGGCTACACCTTC
TRBD2 TRBJ2-2 TRBV5-6 once CASSLASGSNTGELFF TGTGCCAGCAGCTTGGCTAGCGGGAGTAACACCGGGGAGCTGTTTTTT
NA TRBJ2-1 TRBV9 NA CASSVGSAKTYNEQFF TGTGCCAGCAGCGTAGGAAGCGCCAAGACCTACAATGAGCAGTTCTTC
TRBD2 TRBJ2-2 TRBV19 NA CASSLTRTSGVNTGELFF TGTGCCAGTAGCCTTACTCGGACTAGCGGGGTAAACACCGGGGAGCTGTTTTTT
NA TRBJ1-2 TRBV10-3 NA CAIRLDSQSYGYTF TGTGCCATCAGATTGGACAGCCAAAGCTATGGCTACACCTTC
NA TRBJ1-2 TRBV30 NA CAWKGGGPKTFYGYTF TGTGCCTGGAAGGGCGGGGGGCCCAAGACCTTTTATGGCTACACCTTC
TRBD2 TRBJ2-3 TRBV27 NA CASSPSTSGGTDTQYF TGTGCCAGCAGTCCTTCCACTAGCGGGGGCACAGATACGCAGTATTTT
TRBD1 TRBJ2-7 TRBV19 NA CASSMVGTGNGQYF TGTGCCAGTAGTATGGTCGGGACAGGCAACGGGCAGTACTTC
NA TRBJ2-3 TRBV6-1 few CASSVAGWGTDTQYF TGTGCCAGCAGTGTCGCGGGGTGGGGAACAGATACGCAGTATTTT
NA TRBJ2-3 TRBV7-9 NA CASSLVGGGQSDTQYF TGTGCCAGCAGCCTAGTAGGAGGCGGACAGTCAGATACGCAGTATTTT
TRBD1 TRBJ1-1 TRBV5-1 NA CASSPPGQGKNSLEAFF TGCGCCAGCAGCCCCCCGGGACAGGGTAAAAACTCCCTTGAAGCTTTCTTT
NA TRBJ2-5 TRBV5-1 NA CASSLDGLKEETQYF TGCGCCAGCAGCTTGGATGGACTGAAAGAAGAGACCCAGTACTTC